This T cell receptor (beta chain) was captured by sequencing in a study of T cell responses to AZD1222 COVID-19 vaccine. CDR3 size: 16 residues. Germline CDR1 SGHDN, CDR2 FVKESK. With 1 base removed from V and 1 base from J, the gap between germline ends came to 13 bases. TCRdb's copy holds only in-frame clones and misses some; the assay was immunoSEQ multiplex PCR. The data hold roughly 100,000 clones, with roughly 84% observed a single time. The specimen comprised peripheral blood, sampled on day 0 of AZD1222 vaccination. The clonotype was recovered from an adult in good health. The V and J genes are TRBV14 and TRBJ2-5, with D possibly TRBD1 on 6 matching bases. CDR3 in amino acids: CASSQGQVPRQETQYF. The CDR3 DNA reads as TGTGCCAGCAGCCAAGGACAGGTCCCACGCCAAGAGACCCAGTACTTC.